A single sample is the source of the 26 T cell receptor beta chains below, sequenced in a study of T cell repertoires in cytomegalovirus infection. MiXCR, run by TCRdb on the reads, gives a single entry per CDR3 protein. Of approximately 130,000 distinct CDR3 sequences in the sample, about 24% are singletons; the top ten hold roughly 33%. The antigens of these receptors remain unknown. The sample was PBMCs, sequenced either directly or after in vitro stimulation (not recorded which). These receptors all stem from a human donor in good health (CMV status not recorded). Some clones in this sample may be carry-over from other donors' samples.

The V gene is TRBV20-1, the J gene TRBJ1-3; no clear D. The CDR3 loop spans 15 amino acids. Germline V gene data show CDR1 as DFQATT and CDR2 as SNEGSKA (reference sequence). Trimming shortened V by 6 bases and J by 0 bases, and 15 bases separated the two germline ends. The CDR3 protein is CSARQVLSSGNTIYF. The CDR3 region has the DNA TGCAGTGCCCGACAAGTCCTGAGCTCTGGAAACACCATATATTTT.

This clonotype was picked up a small number of times. V and J are TRBV3-1 and TRBJ2-7; 8 nucleotides match TRBD1. The CDR3 covers 16 residues. Looked up from germline, CDR1 is LGHDT and CDR2 is YNNKEL (reference sequence). Trimming at V came to 3 bases and at J to 7 bases, leaving 14 bases not matched to a gene. CDR3 region: CASSHLTGAMSREQYF. The CDR3 DNA reads TGTGCCAGCAGCCATCTGACAGGGGCGATGAGTAGGGAGCAGTACTTC.

The chain combines TRBV6-2 or TRBV6-3 with TRBJ2-7; maybe TRBD2 (6 bases). With 7 bases removed from V and 6 bases from J, the gap between germline ends came to 22 bases. Germline lookup yields CDR1 MNHEY and CDR2 SVGEGT. The CDR3 length is 15 residues. CDR3: CASNQPGLAALEQYF. The CDR3 DNA reads as TGTGCCAGCAATCAACCGGGGTTAGCGGCCCTCGAGCAGTACTTC.

The chain is built from TRBV6-6 and TRBJ2-7, with TRBD1 identical over 9 bases. The length of the CDR3 is 13 residues. J was trimmed by 5 bases and V by 6 bases; bases with no gene match: 5. Germline CDR1 is MNHNY and CDR2 is SVGAGI (reference sequence). In DNA form, the CDR3 reads TGTGCCAGCAGCTGGGGACAGGGCCACGAGCAGTACGTC. It translates to CASSWGQGHEQYV.

This clonotype was seen ten or more times. The chain couples TRBV7-2 to TRBJ2-4; 12 nucleotides align to TRBD2. The germline V gene has CDR1 SGHTA and CDR2 FQGNSA. CDR3 size: 18 residues. V lost 0 bases to trimming and J lost 6 bases; unmatched junction nucleotides: 9. CDR3 region: CASSLAGLAGGERNIQYF. As DNA, the CDR3 is TGTGCCAGCAGCTTAGCAGGTCTAGCGGGAGGGGAGAGAAACATTCAGTACTTC.

At least ten counts were recorded for this clonotype. The gene calls are TRBV7-2 and TRBJ2-1; the match to TRBD2 covers 7 bases. Trimming cost V 4 bases and J 4 bases; bases outside gene matches: 7. Germline CDR1 reads SGHTA; CDR2 reads FQGNSA. The CDR3 consists of 15 residues. CDR3 sequence reads: CASSSGASGYNEQFF. The CDR3 bases are TGTGCCAGCAGCTCCGGGGCTAGCGGTTACAATGAGCAGTTCTTC.

This clonotype was counted ten times or more. This chain joins TRBV7-9 and TRBJ2-1, with 9 bases aligning to TRBD2. Germline CDR1 and CDR2: SEHNR and FQNEAQ (reference sequence). The length of the CDR3 is 15 residues. V gave up 4 bases and J gave up 7 bases; unmatched junction bases: 8. The CDR3 reads CASSSSSGSFNEQFF. The CDR3 coding sequence is TGTGCCAGCAGCTCCAGTAGCGGGAGTTTTAATGAGCAGTTCTTC.

In this sample, this clonotype turned up once. The rearrangement joins TRBV12-3 or TRBV12-4 to TRBJ1-1; D is ambiguous. The length of the CDR3 is 12 residues. V gave up 7 bases and J gave up 6 bases, with 12 bases separating them. The CDR3 spells CASTGAGPEAFF. The CDR3 DNA sequence: TGTGCCAGCACGGGAGCGGGTCCTGAAGCTTTCTTT.

This chain links TRBV7-3 with TRBJ2-5; 10 positions match TRBD1. J lost 4 bases, V lost 3 bases, and 14 bases had no gene match. The CDR3 spans 18 residues. The germline CDR1 and CDR2 sequences are SGHTA and FQGTGA. Here the CDR3 DNA reads TGTGCCAGCAGCTTGACCGGGACAGGGGTCGGTAGTCGAGAGACCCAGTACTTC. Protein: CASSLTGTGVGSRETQYF. The full variable domain, completed using reference TRBV7-3 and TRBJ2-5, is GAGVSQTPSNKVTEKGKYVELRCDPISGHTALYWYRQSLGQGPEFLIYFQGTGAADDSGLPNDRFFAVRPEGSVSTLKIQRTERGDSAVYLCASSLTGTGVGSRETQYFGPGTRLLVL.

The chain links TRBV12-3 or TRBV12-4 to TRBJ1-3, with D unresolved. CDR3 length: 14 amino acids. V lost 8 bases to trimming and J lost 3 bases, with 14 bases between them. The CDR3 reads CASEEKNVGNTIYF. In DNA form, the CDR3 reads TGTGCCAGCGAGGAGAAGAACGTTGGAAACACCATATATTTT.

This clonotype was observed once. The chain carries TRBV7-6 and TRBJ2-3; 12 bases agree with TRBD2. The CDR3 runs to 23 residues. V lost 2 bases to trimming and J lost 1 base; unmatched junction nucleotides: 22. The V gene's germline CDR1 is SGHVS and CDR2 FNYEAQ. This CDR3 is CASSLPSKAQIGTSGLRTDTQYF. The CDR3 DNA sequence: TGTGCCAGCAGCTTACCCAGTAAAGCGCAGATAGGGACTAGCGGGCTTCGCACAGATACGCAGTATTTT.

This clonotype was observed a handful of times. The chain employs TRBV19 and TRBJ1-2; D is ambiguous. Germline CDR1 LNHDA, CDR2 SQIVND (reference sequence). This CDR3 is built from 11 residues. The V end was cut by 3 bases, the J end by 8 bases, with 7 bases between. In nucleotides, the CDR3 is TGTGCCAGTAGTATTTCAGGAGGCTACACCTTC. Translated: CASSISGGYTF. Complete variable domain (other parts from reference TRBV19 and TRBJ1-2): DGGITQSPKYLFRKEGQNVTLSCEQNLNHDAMYWYRQDPGQGLRLIYYSQIVNDFQKGDIAEGYSVSREKKESFPLTVTSAQKNPTAFYLCASSISGGYTFGSGTRLTVV.

This clonotype turned up a few times. The chain recombines TRBV15 with TRBJ2-7; D gene ambiguous. The CDR3 length is 15 residues. Trimming stripped 0 bases from V and 1 base from J, with 10 bases between. Germline loops: CDR1 LNHNV, CDR2 YYDKDF (reference sequence). The CDR3 loop reads CATSRDQVGSYEQYF. The CDR3 DNA sequence: TGTGCCACCAGCAGAGATCAGGTAGGATCCTACGAGCAGTACTTC.

This clonotype was recorded at least ten times. J is TRBJ2-2 and V is TRBV7-2, with D possibly matching TRBD1 (6 bases). Germline V gene data show CDR1 as SGHTA and CDR2 as FQGNSA. The germline V and J ends were trimmed by 5 bases and 1 base, with 11 bases remaining between them. The CDR3 runs to 15 residues. Here the CDR3 DNA reads TGTGCCAGCAGCCCAGAGGGACAGAACACCGGGGAGCTGTTTTTT. Amino acids: CASSPEGQNTGELFF.

This clonotype was counted a few times. The chain couples TRBV24-1 to TRBJ2-6; D might be TRBD2 (5 bases). Per germline, CDR1 KGHDR and CDR2 SFDVKD. The CDR3 loop spans 15 amino acids. Between the trimmed V and J ends, which lost 3 bases and 3 bases, there was a span of 8 bases. Here the CDR3 DNA reads TGTGCCACCAGTGATCTAGCACGTGGGGCCAACGTCCTGACTTTC. This encodes CATSDLARGANVLTF.

This rearrangement joins TRBV7-2 to TRBJ1-3; D perhaps matches TRBD1 (6 bases). The V gene's germline CDR1 is SGHTA and CDR2 FQGNSA. CDR3 size: 14 residues. V lost 0 bases and J lost 6, with 9 bases in between. The CDR3: CASSLAGGQNTIYF. The CDR3 bases are TGTGCCAGCAGCTTAGCAGGGGGGCAAAACACCATATATTTT.

This chain connects TRBV29-1 to TRBJ2-1, with D possibly being TRBD1 or TRBD2 (8 bases each). Germline assignment: CDR1 SQVTM and CDR2 ANQGSEA. The CDR3 length is 16 residues. Trimming pared 6 bases from V and 8 bases from J, leaving 26 bases between. CDR3 amino acids: CSVGGGRGQGYDEQFF. CDR3 DNA sequence: TGCAGCGTCGGGGGGGGCAGGGGGCAGGGATATGATGAGCAGTTCTTC.

This clonotype was seen more than once but under ten times. The J gene is TRBJ1-2, the V gene TRBV15; 9 positions agree with TRBD1. CDR3 length: 16 residues. V shed 1 base, J shed 2 bases, and the junction held 5 bases outside the gene matches. The germline V gene encodes CDR1 LNHNV and CDR2 YYDKDF (reference sequence). The chain's CDR3 is CATSRAGTGKNYGYTF. CDR3 nucleotides: TGTGCCACCAGCAGAGCCGGGACAGGGAAGAACTATGGCTACACCTTC.

Many counts were recorded for this clonotype. The V gene is TRBV7-9, the J gene TRBJ2-1, with D perhaps TRBD2 (6 bases). Trimming removed 10 bases at V and 6 bases at J, with 19 bases between. CDR3 length equals 14 residues. The germline V gene encodes CDR1 SEHNR and CDR2 FQNEAQ (reference sequence). The CDR3 sequence is CATVAVAEVNEQFF. In DNA, the CDR3 is TGTGCCACCGTAGCGGTAGCGGAGGTCAATGAGCAGTTCTTC.

The chain links TRBV6-8 to TRBJ1-2, with 7 bases matching TRBD1. The CDR3 totals 13 residues. V lost 5 bases to trimming and J lost 4 bases; unmatched junction nucleotides: 4. Germline CDR1 and CDR2: MNHGY and SAAAGT. Here the CDR3 DNA reads TGTGCCAGCAGTAGGGACAGTGGCTATGGCTACACCTTC. Encoded protein: CASSRDSGYGYTF.

This clonotype was detected ten times or more. The J gene is TRBJ1-1, the V gene TRBV7-8; D is perhaps TRBD1 (5 bases). CDR3 length equals 14 residues. Per the germline V gene, CDR1 is SGHVS and CDR2 is FQNEAQ. V lost 5 bases, J lost 10 bases, and 20 bases lay in between. In DNA form, the CDR3 reads TGTGCCAGCAGCCCTCTCAGGAGGGGACGGAGAGCTTTCTTT. It specifies CASSPLRRGRRAFF.

The chain couples TRBV14 to TRBJ2-1; 7 nucleotides agree with TRBD2. Germline V gives CDR1 SGHDN, CDR2 FVKESK. The ends lost 1 base at V and 9 bases at J; junction bases unmatched: 12. The CDR3 length is 16 residues. The CDR3 DNA follows: TGTGCCAGCAGCCAAGTAGGAGCGGGAAGTTTCAGTGAGCAGTTCTTC. Protein: CASSQVGAGSFSEQFF.

The chain recombines TRBV4-1 with TRBJ2-7; 7 bases match TRBD1. The ends lost 4 bases at V and 1 base at J; junction bases unmatched: 4. Germline lookup yields CDR1 MGHRA and CDR2 YSYEKL. The CDR3 loop spans 14 amino acids. CDR3 in amino acids: CASSRPGQSYEQYF. CDR3 nucleotide sequence: TGCGCCAGCAGCCGGCCGGGACAGTCCTACGAGCAGTACTTC.

The rearrangement uses TRBV20-1 and TRBJ2-2; weak D call: TRBD2 (5 bases). The CDR3 loop spans 15 amino acids. Trimming took 1 base from V and 1 from J, leaving 10 bases between them. Germline V gene lookup returns CDR1 DFQATT and CDR2 SNEGSKA (reference sequence). CDR3 residues: CSARAPSKNTGELFF. The CDR3 DNA reads as TGCAGTGCTAGAGCACCTAGCAAGAACACCGGGGAGCTGTTTTTT.

The genes are TRBV18 and TRBJ2-5; the D gene is possibly TRBD2 (7 bases). The germline V gene has CDR1 KGHSH and CDR2 LQKENI. The CDR3 is 15 residues long. V was pared by 6 bases and J by 4 bases, with 18 bases between. The CDR3 DNA sequence: TGTGCCAGCTCCCGGGCGGGGGCGACAGGAGAGACCCAGTACTTC. Translating gives CASSRAGATGETQYF.

The chain is built from TRBV4-1 and TRBJ2-1; TRBD2 matches 10 bases. Germline CDR1 is MGHRA and CDR2 is YSYEKL. The CDR3 contains 18 residues. The junction had 15 bases not matched to a gene; V was cut back by 0 bases and J by 10 bases. CDR3 nucleotides: TGCGCCAGCAGCCAAGATATCGGGGGGACTAGCGCACTCAAGGAGCAGTTCTTC. This sequence encodes CASSQDIGGTSALKEQFF.